The clone carrying this T cell receptor (beta chain) was detected only a few times. This specimen comes from a study of blood T cell repertoires in COVID-19. Overall study context: Italy, Spain and the United States were the sources of the convalescent and acute COVID-19 samples.

Assay used: immunoSEQ multiplex PCR; TCRdb lists only in-frame clones, some missing. The sample records 150,000 to 200,000 clones, around nine tenths being singletons. The CDR3 contains 14 residues. V lost 1 base to trimming and J lost 4 bases, with 8 bases between them. Germline lookup yields CDR1 MNHEY and CDR2 SVGEGT. This sequence was found in a human donor in a cohort sampled during active COVID-19. This sequence joins TRBV6-2 or TRBV6-3 and TRBJ1-5; D possibly corresponds to TRBD1 (5 bases). Sequencing was carried out using peripheral blood. CDR3 in amino acids: CASSYLDTNQPQHF. CDR3 sequence (DNA): TGTGCCAGCAGTTACTTGGACACAAATCAGCCCCAGCATTTT.